The entry that follows covers one TCR beta chain sequence. Its antigen is unidentified. The data originate from a study of blood T cells in healthy people across ages. Broader study findings: PBMCs left unsorted prevented a conclusive naive versus antigen-experienced comparison.

Donation came from healthy Caucasian individuals in Russia who were aged roughly 6 to 95. A second PCR, run for about 6 to 11 cycles, used a sample-barcoded 5' primer plus a J-beta primer mix. A template-switch adaptor containing 12 random nucleotides labeled each cDNA molecule. One entry per CDR3 protein results from TCRdb running MiXCR on the 5' RACE reads. The table includes 600,000 to 800,000 distinct CDR3 sequences, over 40% detected once. This CDR3 region has 13 residues. CDR1 DFQATT and CDR2 SNEGSKA come from the germline V gene (reference sequence). V lost 6 bases, J lost 1 base, and 7 bases lay in between.

The TCR sequence derives from a woman aged 80 or older in good health. The chain employs TRBV20-1 and TRBJ2-6; TRBD1 might be the D (6 bases). Sequencing used blood. CDR3 DNA sequence: TGCAGTGCAACAGGGTCTGGGGCCAACGTCCTGACTTTC. It translates to CSATGSGANVLTF.